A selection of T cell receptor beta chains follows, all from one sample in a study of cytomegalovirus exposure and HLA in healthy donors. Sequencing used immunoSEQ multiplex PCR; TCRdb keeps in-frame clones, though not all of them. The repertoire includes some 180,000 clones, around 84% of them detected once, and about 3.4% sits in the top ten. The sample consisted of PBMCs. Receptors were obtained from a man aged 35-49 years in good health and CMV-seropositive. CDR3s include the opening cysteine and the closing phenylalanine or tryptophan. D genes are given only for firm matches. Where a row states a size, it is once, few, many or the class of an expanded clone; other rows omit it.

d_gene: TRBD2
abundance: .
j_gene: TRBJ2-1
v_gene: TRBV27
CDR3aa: CASSFMPLGLAGAPRGEQFF
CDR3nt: TGTGCCAGCAGTTTTATGCCCTTAGGACTAGCGGGAGCCCCCAGAGGGGAGCAGTTCTTC

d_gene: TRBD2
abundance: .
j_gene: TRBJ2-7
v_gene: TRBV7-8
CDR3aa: CASSSIRLAGPPYEQYF
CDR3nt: TGTGCCAGCAGCTCCATTAGACTAGCGGGGCCCCCCTACGAGCAGTACTTC

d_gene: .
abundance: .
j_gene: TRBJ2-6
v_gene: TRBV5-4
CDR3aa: CASSATGTGGANVLTF
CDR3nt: TGTGCCAGCAGCGCCACAGGGACCGGGGGGGCCAACGTCCTGACTTTC

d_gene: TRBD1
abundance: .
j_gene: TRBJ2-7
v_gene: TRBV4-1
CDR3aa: CASSQEKGFGQGVHEQYF
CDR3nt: TGCGCCAGCAGCCAAGAGAAAGGGTTTGGACAGGGGGTCCACGAGCAGTACTTC

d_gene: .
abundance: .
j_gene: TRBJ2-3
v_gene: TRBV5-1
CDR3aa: CASSLAWRGTDTQYF
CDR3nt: TGCGCCAGCAGCTTGGCGTGGCGGGGCACAGATACGCAGTATTTT

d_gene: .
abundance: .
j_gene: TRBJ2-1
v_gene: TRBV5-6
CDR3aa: CASSLLGDVACEQFF
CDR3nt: TGTGCCAGCAGCTTGCTGGGAGATGTGGCGTGTGAGCAGTTCTTC

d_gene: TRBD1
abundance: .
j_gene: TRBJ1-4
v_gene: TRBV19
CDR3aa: CASSKGDRSNEKLFF
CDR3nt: TGTGCCAGTAGTAAGGGGGACAGAAGTAATGAAAAACTGTTTTTT

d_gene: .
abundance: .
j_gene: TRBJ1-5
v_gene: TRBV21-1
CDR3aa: CASSPSWDRDSNQPQHF
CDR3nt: TGTGCCAGCAGCCCTTCATGGGACAGGGATAGCAATCAGCCCCAGCATTTT

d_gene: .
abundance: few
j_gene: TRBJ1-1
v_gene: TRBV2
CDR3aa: CASSTESNTEAFF
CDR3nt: TGTGCCAGCAGTACAGAGTCGAACACTGAAGCTTTCTTT

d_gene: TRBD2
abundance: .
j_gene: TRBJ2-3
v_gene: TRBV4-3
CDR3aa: CASSQDSPGLAGGADTQYF
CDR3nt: TGCGCCAGCAGCCAAGATTCGCCCGGACTAGCGGGAGGGGCAGATACGCAGTATTTT

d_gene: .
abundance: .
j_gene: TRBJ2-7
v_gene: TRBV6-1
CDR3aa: CASSSIGNLRYEQYF
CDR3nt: TGTGCCAGCAGTTCTATCGGGAATCTGCGGTACGAGCAGTACTTC

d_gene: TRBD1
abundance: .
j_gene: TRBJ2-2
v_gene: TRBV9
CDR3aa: CASSVGGDRGGTGELFF
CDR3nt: TGTGCCAGCAGCGTAGGGGGGGACAGGGGAGGCACCGGGGAGCTGTTTTTT

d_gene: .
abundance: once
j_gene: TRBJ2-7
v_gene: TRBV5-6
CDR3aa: CASSLAVPHYEQYF
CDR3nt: TGTGCCAGCAGCTTAGCTGTGCCGCACTACGAGCAGTACTTC

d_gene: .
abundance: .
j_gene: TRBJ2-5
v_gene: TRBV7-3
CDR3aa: CASSLSSGLARETQYF
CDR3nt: TGTGCCAGCAGCTTAAGCTCAGGCCTAGCCAGGGAGACCCAGTACTTC

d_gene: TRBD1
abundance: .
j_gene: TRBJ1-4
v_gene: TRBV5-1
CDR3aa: CASARRGQLGEKLFF
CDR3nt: TGCGCCAGCGCCCGACGGGGACAGCTTGGCGAAAAACTGTTTTTT

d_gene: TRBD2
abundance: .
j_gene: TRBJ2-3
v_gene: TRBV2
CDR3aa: CASSVKAGERGTQYF
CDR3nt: TGTGCCAGCAGTGTTAAGGCGGGAGAAAGGGGTACGCAGTATTTT

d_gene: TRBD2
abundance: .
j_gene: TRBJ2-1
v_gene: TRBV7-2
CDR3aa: CASSLGGSGVNEQFF
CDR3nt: TGTGCCAGCAGCTTGGGGGGGAGCGGGGTTAATGAGCAGTTCTTC

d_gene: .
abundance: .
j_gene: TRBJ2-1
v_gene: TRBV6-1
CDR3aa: CASSGGLLNEQFF
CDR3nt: TGTGCCAGCAGTGGGGGACTCCTGAATGAGCAGTTCTTC

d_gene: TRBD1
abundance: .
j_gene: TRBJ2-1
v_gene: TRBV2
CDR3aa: CASSERGQGTYNEQFF
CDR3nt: TGTGCCAGCAGTGAGAGAGGACAGGGTACCTACAATGAGCAGTTCTTC

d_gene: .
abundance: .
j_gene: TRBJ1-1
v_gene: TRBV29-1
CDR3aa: CSVRVGDTEAFF
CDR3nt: TGCAGCGTTCGGGTCGGGGACACTGAAGCTTTCTTT

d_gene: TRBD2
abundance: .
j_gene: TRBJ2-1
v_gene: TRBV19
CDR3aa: CASSIHTRPGLAGLSYNEQFF
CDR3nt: TGTGCCAGTAGTATACATACTCGACCGGGACTAGCGGGCCTCTCCTACAATGAGCAGTTCTTC

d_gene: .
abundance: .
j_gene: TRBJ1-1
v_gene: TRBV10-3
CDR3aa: CAIKGGTEAFF
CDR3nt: TGTGCCATCAAAGGGGGCACTGAAGCTTTCTTT

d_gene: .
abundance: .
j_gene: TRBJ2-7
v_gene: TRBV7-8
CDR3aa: CASSLGQGLLYEQYF
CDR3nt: TGTGCCAGCAGCCTGGGTCAGGGTCTCCTCTACGAGCAGTACTTC

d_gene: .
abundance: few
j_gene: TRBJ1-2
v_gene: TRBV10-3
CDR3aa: CAISGRGNGYTF
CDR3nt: TGTGCCATCAGCGGACGAGGGAATGGCTACACCTTC

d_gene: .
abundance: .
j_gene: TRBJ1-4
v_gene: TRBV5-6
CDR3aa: CASSFFKGKAAYDEKLFF
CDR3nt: TGTGCCAGCAGCTTTTTCAAGGGGAAGGCGGCATACGATGAAAAACTGTTTTTT

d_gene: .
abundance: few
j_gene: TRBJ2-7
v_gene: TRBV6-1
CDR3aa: CASSEAAQARWEQYF
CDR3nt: TGTGCCAGCAGTGAAGCCGCGCAGGCCAGGTGGGAGCAGTACTTC

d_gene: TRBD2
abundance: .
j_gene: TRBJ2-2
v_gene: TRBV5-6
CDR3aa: CASSSGLAGGQIGELFF
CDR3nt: TGTGCCAGCAGCTCGGGACTAGCGGGGGGCCAGATCGGGGAGCTGTTTTTT

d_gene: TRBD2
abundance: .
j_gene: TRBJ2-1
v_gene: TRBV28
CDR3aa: CASNPGTSVNEQFF
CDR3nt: TGTGCCAGCAACCCCGGGACTAGTGTTAATGAGCAGTTCTTC

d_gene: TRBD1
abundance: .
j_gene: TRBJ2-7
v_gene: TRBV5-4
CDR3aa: CASSLGGQGAYEQYF
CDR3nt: TGTGCCAGCAGCTTGGGGGGACAGGGGGCCTACGAGCAGTACTTC

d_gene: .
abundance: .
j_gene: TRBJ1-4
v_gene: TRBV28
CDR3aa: CASSYAREGGREKLFF
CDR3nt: TGTGCCAGCAGCTACGCCCGGGAGGGGGGACGGGAAAAACTGTTTTTT

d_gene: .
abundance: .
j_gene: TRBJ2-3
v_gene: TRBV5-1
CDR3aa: CASSPGKTDTQYF
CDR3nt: TGCGCCAGCAGCCCGGGGAAGACAGATACGCAGTATTTT

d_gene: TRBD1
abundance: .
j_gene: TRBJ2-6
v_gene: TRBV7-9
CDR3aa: CASSSGTGFSGANVLTF
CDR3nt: TGTGCCAGCAGCTCCGGGACAGGGTTCTCTGGGGCCAACGTCCTGACTTTC

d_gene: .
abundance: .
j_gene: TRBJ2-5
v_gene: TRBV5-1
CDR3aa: CASGSGTIQETQYF
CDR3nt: TGCGCCAGTGGATCCGGGACAATTCAAGAGACCCAGTACTTC

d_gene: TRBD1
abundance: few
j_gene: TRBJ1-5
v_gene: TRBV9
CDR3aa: CASSRDRGYQPQHF
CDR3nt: TGTGCCAGCAGCCGGGACAGGGGGTATCAGCCCCAGCATTTT

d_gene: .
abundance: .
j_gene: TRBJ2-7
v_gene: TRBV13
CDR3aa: CASSPSRPRGTYEQYF
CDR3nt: TGTGCCAGCAGCCCCTCCCGACCCCGGGGGACCTACGAGCAGTACTTC

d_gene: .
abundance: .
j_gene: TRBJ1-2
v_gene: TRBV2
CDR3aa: CATRGGLESYGYTF
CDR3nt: TGTGCCACTCGGGGGGGGCTTGAAAGTTATGGCTACACCTTC

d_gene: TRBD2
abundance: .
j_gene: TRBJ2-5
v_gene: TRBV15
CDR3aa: CATSGGLAGGAQETQYF
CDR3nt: TGTGCCACCAGCGGAGGACTAGCGGGGGGCGCCCAAGAGACCCAGTACTTC

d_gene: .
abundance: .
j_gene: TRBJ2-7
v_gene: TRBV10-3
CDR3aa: CAISDEVTKNYEQYF
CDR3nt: TGTGCCATCAGTGATGAGGTCACTAAAAATTACGAGCAGTACTTC

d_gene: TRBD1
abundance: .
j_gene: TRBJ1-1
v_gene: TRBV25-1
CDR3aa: CASREDYRGRNTEAFF
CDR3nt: TGTGCCAGCAGAGAGGACTACAGGGGAAGGAACACTGAAGCTTTCTTT

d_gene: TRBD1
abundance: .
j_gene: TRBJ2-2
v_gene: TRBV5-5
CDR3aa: CATRQGGHTGELFF
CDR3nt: TGTGCCACCCGACAGGGCGGTCACACCGGGGAGCTGTTTTTT